The T cell receptor beta chain described here comes from a study of memory CD4+ T cells and cytomegalovirus serostatus. Study-level background: Donors were healthy Belgian adults, some 10 CMV seropositive and approximately 25 seronegative. Findings and limits, study-wide: Suggested: most of the CMV-linked TCR signature lies in CD4+ memory cells. A US-trained random forest predicted CMV serostatus with median AUC around 0.9.

Turning to this clone: Its antigen remains unknown.

V lost 1 base and J lost 8, with 8 bases in between. Looked up from germline, CDR1 is LGHNA and CDR2 is YSLEER. The CDR3 loop spans 13 amino acids. Only in-frame clones appear in the TCRdb table, and some are missing; sequencing was by immunoSEQ multiplex PCR. The sample contains tens of thousands of clones, approximately 75% of which appear only once. Single viable CD3+CD4+CD8-CD45RO+ cells were sorted as the memory CD4+ T cells. After thawing, CD4+ T cells were positively selected. Source material: memory CD4+ T cells from blood. This sequence originates from an adult in good health and CMV-seronegative. The chain has TRBV4-3 and TRBJ1-4; D is unclear. The CDR3 DNA sequence: TGCGCCAGCAGCCAAGCTCAAACCGAAAAACTGTTTTTT. Protein product: CASSQAQTEKLFF.